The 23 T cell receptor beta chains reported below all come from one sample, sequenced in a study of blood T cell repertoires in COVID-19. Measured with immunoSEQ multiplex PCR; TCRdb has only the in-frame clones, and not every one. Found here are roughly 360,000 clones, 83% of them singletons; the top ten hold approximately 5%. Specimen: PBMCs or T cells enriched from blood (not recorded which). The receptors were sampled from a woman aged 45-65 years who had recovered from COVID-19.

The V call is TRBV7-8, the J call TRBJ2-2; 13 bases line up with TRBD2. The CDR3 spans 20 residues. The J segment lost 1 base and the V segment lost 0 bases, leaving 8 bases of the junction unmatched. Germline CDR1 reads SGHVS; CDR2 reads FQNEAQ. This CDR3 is CASSLASRTSGRRNTGELFF. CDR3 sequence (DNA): TGTGCCAGCAGCTTAGCGTCCCGGACTAGCGGGAGACGGAACACCGGGGAGCTGTTTTTT.

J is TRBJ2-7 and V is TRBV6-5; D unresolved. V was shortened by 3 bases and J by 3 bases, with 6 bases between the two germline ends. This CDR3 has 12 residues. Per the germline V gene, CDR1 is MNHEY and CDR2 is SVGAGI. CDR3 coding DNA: TGTGCCAGCAGTTATACAAGCTACGAGCAGTACTTC. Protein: CASSYTSYEQYF.

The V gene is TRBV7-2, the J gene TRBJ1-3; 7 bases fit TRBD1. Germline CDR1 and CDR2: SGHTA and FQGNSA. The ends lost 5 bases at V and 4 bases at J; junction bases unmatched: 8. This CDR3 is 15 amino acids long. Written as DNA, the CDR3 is TGTGCCAGCAGCGAGGGGGCCTGGACCGGAAACACCATATATTTT. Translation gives CASSEGAWTGNTIYF.

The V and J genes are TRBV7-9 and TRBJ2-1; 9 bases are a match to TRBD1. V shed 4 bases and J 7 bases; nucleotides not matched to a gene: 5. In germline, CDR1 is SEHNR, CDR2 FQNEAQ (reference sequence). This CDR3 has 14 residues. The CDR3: CASSSGQGRNEQFF. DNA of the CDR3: TGTGCCAGCAGCTCCGGACAGGGGCGGAATGAGCAGTTCTTC.

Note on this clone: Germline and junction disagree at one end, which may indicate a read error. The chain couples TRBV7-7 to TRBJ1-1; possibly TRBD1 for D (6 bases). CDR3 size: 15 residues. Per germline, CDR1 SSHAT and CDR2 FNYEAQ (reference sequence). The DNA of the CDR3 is TGTGCTAGCAGCTTAGTGGACAGAGAGAACACTGAAGCTTTCTTT. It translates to CASSLVDRENTEAFF.

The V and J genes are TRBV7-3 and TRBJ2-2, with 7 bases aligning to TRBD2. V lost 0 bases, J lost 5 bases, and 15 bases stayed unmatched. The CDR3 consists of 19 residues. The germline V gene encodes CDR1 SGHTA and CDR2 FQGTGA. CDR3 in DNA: TGTGCCAGCAGCTTAACTTTCGAGAACCGACGGGGACTAACCGGGGAGCTGTTTTTT. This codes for CASSLTFENRRGLTGELFF. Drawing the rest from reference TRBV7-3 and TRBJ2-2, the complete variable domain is GAGVSQTPSNKVTEKGKYVELRCDPISGHTALYWYRQSLGQGPEFLIYFQGTGAADDSGLPNDRFFAVRPEGSVSTLKIQRTERGDSAVYLCASSLTFENRRGLTGELFFGEGSRLTVL.

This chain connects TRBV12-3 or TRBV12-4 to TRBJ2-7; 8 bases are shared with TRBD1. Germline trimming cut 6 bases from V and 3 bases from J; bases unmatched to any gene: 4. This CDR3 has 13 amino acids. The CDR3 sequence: CASSPQGDYEQYF. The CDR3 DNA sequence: TGTGCCAGCAGCCCACAGGGGGACTACGAGCAGTACTTC.

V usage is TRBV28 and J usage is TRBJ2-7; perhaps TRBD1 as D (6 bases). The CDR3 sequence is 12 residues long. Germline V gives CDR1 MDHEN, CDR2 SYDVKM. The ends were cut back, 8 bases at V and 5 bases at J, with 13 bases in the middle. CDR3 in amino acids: CASLTGFDEQYF. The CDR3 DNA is TGTGCCAGCCTCACAGGGTTTGACGAGCAGTACTTC.

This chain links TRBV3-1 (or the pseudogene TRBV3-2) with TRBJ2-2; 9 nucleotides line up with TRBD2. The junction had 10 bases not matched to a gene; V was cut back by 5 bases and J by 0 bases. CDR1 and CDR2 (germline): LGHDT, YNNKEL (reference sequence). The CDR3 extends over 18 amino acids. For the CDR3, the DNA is TGTGCCAGCAGCGCCGTGACTAGCGGCCGTACGAACACCGGGGAGCTGTTTTTT. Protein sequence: CASSAVTSGRTNTGELFF.

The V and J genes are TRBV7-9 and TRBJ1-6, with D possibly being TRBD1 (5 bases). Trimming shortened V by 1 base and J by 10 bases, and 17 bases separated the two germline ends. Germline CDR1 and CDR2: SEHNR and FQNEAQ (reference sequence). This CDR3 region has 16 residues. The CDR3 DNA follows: TGTGCCAGCAGCTTAGGACTGCGGGGGGTCGGATCACCCCTCCACTTT. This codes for CASSLGLRGVGSPLHF.

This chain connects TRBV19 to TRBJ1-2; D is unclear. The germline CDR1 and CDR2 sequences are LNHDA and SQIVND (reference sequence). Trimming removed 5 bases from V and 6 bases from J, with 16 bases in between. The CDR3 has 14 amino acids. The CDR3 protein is CASSVRRLNNGYTF. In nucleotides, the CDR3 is TGTGCCAGTAGTGTTCGACGACTGAATAATGGCTACACCTTC.

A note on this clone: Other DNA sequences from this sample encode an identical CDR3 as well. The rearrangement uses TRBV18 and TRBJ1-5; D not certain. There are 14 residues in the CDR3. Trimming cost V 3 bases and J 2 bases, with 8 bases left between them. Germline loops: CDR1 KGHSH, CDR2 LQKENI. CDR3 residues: CASSPRQGNQPQHF. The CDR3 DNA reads TGTGCCAGCTCACCTAGGCAGGGCAATCAGCCCCAGCATTTT.

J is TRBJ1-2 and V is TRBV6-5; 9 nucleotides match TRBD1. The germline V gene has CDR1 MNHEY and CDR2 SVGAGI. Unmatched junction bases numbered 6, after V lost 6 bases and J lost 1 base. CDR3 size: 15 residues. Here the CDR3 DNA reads TGTGCCAGCAGAAGAGGGACAGGGAGTAACTATGGCTACACCTTC. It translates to CASRRGTGSNYGYTF.

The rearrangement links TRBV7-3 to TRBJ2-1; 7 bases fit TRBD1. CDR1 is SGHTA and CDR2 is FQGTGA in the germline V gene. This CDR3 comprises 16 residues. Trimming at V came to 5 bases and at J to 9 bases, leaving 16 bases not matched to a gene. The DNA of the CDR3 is TGTGCCAGCAGCCCCACATGGGCAGGGGGTTATGGTGAGCAGTTCTTC. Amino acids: CASSPTWAGGYGEQFF.

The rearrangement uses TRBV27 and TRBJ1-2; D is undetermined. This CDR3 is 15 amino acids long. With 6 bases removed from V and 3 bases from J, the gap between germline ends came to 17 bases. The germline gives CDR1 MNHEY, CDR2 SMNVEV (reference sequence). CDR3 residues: CASSAWEGGHYGYTF. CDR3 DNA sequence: TGTGCCAGCAGCGCATGGGAGGGAGGTCACTATGGCTACACCTTC.

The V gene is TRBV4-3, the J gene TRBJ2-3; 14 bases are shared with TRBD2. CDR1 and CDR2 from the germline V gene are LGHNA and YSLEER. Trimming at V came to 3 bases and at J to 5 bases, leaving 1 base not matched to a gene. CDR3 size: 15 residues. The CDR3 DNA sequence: TGCGCCAGCAGCCAGACTAGCGGGAGGGTAGATACGCAGTATTTT. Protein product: CASSQTSGRVDTQYF.

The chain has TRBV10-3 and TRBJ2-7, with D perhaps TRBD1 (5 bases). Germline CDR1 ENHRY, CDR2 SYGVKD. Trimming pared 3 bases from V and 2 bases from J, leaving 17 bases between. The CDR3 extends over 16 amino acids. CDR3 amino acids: CAISEGLGPNPYEQYF. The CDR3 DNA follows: TGTGCCATCAGTGAAGGTCTGGGGCCGAACCCCTACGAGCAGTACTTC.

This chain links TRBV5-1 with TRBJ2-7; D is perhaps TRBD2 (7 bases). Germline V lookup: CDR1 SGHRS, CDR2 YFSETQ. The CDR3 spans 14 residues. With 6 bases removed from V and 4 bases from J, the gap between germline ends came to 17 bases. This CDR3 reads CASKPGGGQYEQYF. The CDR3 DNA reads TGCGCCAGCAAGCCGGGCGGGGGACAATACGAGCAGTACTTC.

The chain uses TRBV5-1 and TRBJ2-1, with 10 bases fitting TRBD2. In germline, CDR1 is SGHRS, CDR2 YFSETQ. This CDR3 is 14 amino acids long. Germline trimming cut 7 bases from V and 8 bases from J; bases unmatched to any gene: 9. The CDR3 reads CASRELAGRDEQFF. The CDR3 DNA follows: TGCGCCAGCCGAGAACTAGCGGGAAGGGATGAGCAGTTCTTC.

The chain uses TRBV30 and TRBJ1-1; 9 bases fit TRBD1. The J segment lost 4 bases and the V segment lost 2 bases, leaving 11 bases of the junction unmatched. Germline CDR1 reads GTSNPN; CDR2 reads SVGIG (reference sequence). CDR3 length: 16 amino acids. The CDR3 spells CAWSFTGGQGFTEAFF. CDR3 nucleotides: TGTGCCTGGAGTTTTACTGGGGGACAGGGCTTCACTGAAGCTTTCTTT.

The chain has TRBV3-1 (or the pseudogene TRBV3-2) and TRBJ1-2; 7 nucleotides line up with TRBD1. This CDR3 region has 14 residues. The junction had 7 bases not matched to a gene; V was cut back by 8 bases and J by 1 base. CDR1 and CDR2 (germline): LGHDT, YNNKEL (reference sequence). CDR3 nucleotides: TGTGCCAGCTCCAAGACAGGGCTTAACTATGGCTACACCTTC. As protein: CASSKTGLNYGYTF.

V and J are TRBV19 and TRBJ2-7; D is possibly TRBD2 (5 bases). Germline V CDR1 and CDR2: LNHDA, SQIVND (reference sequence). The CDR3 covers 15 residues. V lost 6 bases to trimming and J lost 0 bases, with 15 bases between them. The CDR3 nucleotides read TGTGCCAGTAGCTGGCTAGCTGAGAGCTCCTACGAGCAGTACTTC. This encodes CASSWLAESSYEQYF.

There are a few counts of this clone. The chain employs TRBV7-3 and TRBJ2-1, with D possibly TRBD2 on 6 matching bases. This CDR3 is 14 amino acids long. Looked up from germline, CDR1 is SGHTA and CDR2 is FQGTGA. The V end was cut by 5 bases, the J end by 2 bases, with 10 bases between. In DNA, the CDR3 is TGTGCCAGCAGCGGTAGCGGCACCTACAATGAGCAGTTCTTC. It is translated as CASSGSGTYNEQFF.